This TCR beta chain was sequenced during a study of CD8+CD57+ T cells in acquired aplastic anemia. Study context: The mean DNA yield obtained from sorted CD4+ and CD8+ cells came to about 3 ug.

As regards this clonotype: With a much larger clone just one base away, this may be a read error.

Researchers used genomic DNA as the template to profile TCR beta VDJ and CDR3. TCRdb re-derived calls from the reads in MiXCR, one entry per CDR3 protein. The repertoire has 350,000 to 450,000 distinct CDR3 sequences, about two thirds of them found once; the top ten carry more than 3.5%. Germline values: CDR1 MNHEY, CDR2 SVGAGI. The CDR3 length is 15 residues. The V end lost 3 bases, the J end lost 2 bases, and 12 bases lay between the germline ends. This chain connects TRBV6-5 to TRBJ2-3, with TRBD2 as a possible D gene (6 bases). The sequenced sample consisted of sorted CD4+, CD8+, or CD8+CD57+ T cells (not recorded which) from PBMCs. The source is a human donor in good health, serving as a control. CDR3 DNA: TGTGCCAGCAGTTATTCGGGGGTTACCACAGATACGCAGTATTTT. Its protein product is CASSYSGVTTDTQYF.